This T cell receptor (beta chain) was documented in a study of OX40 agonist ivuxolimab in advanced cancers. Study-wide background: Averaging roughly 60 years in age, with a range of about 23 to 85, the cohort was approximately 83% male. Three patients got partial responses; one had hepatocellular carcinoma and two had cutaneous melanoma. Study observations and caveats: Antigen specificity was not determined for the expanded peripheral T cells.

Blood draws occurred at baseline, cycle 4 day 1, and cycle 7 day 1. Concerning this clone itself: Its antigen is as yet unknown.

Data came from immunoSEQ multiplex PCR; TCRdb stores just in-frame clones and leaves some out. The sample holds fewer than 65,000 clones, approximately 80% seen once. V was shortened by 3 bases and J by 0 bases, with 2 bases between the two germline ends. Germline CDR1 is KGHSH and CDR2 is LQKENI. This CDR3 spans 12 amino acids. The V call is TRBV18, the J call TRBJ2-5, with unresolved D. The TCR originated in an adult with an advanced solid tumor such as melanoma, head and neck, liver or kidney cancer. This specimen consisted of CD4+ or CD8+ T cells sorted from blood, obtained in a trial of the OX40 agonist ivuxolimab. CDR3 bases: TGTGCCAGCTCACCTAACCAAGAGACCCAGTACTTC. Translated, it gives CASSPNQETQYF. Combining the CDR3 with reference TRBV18 and TRBJ2-5 gives the whole variable domain NAGVMQNPRHLVRRRGQEARLRCSPMKGHSHVYWYRQLPEEGLKFMVYLQKENIIDESGMPKERFSAEFPKEGPSILRIQQVVRGDSAAYFCASSPNQETQYFGPGTRLLVL.